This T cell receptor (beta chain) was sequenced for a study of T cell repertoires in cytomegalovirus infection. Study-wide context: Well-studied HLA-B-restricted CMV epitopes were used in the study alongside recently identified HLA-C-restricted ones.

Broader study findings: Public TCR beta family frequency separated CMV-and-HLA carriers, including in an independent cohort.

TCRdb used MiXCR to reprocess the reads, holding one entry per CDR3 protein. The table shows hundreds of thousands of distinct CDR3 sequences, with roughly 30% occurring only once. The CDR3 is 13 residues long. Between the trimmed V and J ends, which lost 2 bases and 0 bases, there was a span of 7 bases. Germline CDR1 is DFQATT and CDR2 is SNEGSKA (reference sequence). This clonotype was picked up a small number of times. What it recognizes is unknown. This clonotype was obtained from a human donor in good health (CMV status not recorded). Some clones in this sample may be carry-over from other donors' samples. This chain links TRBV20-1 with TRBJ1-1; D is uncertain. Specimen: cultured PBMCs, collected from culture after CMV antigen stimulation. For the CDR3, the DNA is TGCAGTGCTAGAAAACCGTTGAACACTGAAGCTTTCTTT. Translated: CSARKPLNTEAFF.